Listed below are T cell receptor beta chains from one sample, sequenced in a study of T cells in tuberculosis. Clones were sequenced by immunoSEQ multiplex PCR, and TCRdb holds only the in-frame ones, with some missing. Among tens of thousands of clones listed, roughly 93% were seen once. Specimen: CD1b-GMM tetramer-negative cells sorted from PBMCs. Receptors were obtained from an adult woman with latent tuberculosis. Each CDR3 is given without its conserved first and last residue.

j_call | v_call | cdr3_length | cdr3_aa
TRBJ2-5 | TRBV2 | 14 | ASSVISGGARGTQY
TRBJ2-3 | TRBV27 | 16 | ASSLTTGTGVPTDTQY
TRBJ2-1 | TRBV7-9 | 13 | ASSLGVAGGFEQF
TRBJ2-3 | TRBV9 | 14 | ASSVTTSGGADTQY
TRBJ2-7 | TRBV7-9 | 11 | ASSLDSSYEQY
TRBJ1-5 | TRBV6-1 | 13 | ASSKDRVSNQPQH
TRBJ2-1 | TRBV6-5 | 10 | ASSLQGNEQF
TRBJ1-2 | TRBV6-6 | 8 | ASRQSGYT
TRBJ2-2 | TRBV9 | 15 | ASSSNHGERETGELF
TRBJ1-3 | TRBV27 | 13 | ASSLGPGSGNTIY
TRBJ2-1 | TRBV2 | 13 | ASSWPGANYNEQF
TRBJ2-1 | TRBV19 | 12 | ASSTLDLPNEQF
TRBJ2-3 | TRBV9 | 15 | ASSVAGAGGITDTQY
TRBJ2-1 | TRBV28 | 13 | ASSPGTHGSNEQF
TRBJ2-1 | TRBV21-1 | 12 | ASSKDDRKNEQF
TRBJ2-7 | TRBV10-2 | 11 | ASSDRPLYEQY
TRBJ1-1 | TRBV5-1 | 12 | ASGRTGMNTEAF
TRBJ1-1 | TRBV6-1 | 12 | ASRRDRANTEAF
TRBJ1-1 | TRBV14 | 17 | ASSHERTGTLTGGTEAF
TRBJ1-1 | TRBV29-1 | 9 | SAAGQREAF
TRBJ1-3 | TRBV7-8 | 13 | ASSLATGPGNTIY
TRBJ1-2 | TRBV30 | 13 | AWRPPRTAYYGYT
TRBJ2-2 | TRBV19 | 13 | ASRPTATNTGELF
TRBJ2-3 | TRBV10-2 | 11 | ASMRQGAGTQY
TRBJ2-3 | TRBV5-1 | 11 | ASGGGRTDTQY
TRBJ2-3 | TRBV5-6 | 11 | ASSLMRTDTQY
TRBJ1-3 | TRBV5-1 | 16 | ASSRGEGTGLSGNTIY
TRBJ2-7 | TRBV5-4 | 13 | ASSLFSGGIYEQY